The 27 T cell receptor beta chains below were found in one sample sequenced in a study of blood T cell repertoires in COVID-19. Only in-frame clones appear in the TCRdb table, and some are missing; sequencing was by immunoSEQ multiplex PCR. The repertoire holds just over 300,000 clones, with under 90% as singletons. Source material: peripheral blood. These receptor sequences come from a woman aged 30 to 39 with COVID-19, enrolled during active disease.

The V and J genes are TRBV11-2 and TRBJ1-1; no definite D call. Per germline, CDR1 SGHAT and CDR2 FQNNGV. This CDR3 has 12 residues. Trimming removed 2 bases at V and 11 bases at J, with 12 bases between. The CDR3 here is CASSLFGGEAFF. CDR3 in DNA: TGTGCCAGCAGCTTATTTGGCGGAGAGGCTTTCTTT.

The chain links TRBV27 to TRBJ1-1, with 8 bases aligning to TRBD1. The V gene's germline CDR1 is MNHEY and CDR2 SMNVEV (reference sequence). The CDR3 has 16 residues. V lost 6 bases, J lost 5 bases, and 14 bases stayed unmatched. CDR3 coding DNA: TGTGCCAGCAGAGTAACCGGACAGGGATGGTATACTGAAGCTTTCTTT. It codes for CASRVTGQGWYTEAFF.

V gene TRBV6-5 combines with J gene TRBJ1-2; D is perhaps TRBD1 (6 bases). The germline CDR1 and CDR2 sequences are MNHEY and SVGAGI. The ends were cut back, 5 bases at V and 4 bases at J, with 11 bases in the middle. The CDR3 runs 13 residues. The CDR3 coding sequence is TGTGCCAGCAGTCCCCCGGACAGCTATGGCTACACCTTC. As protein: CASSPPDSYGYTF.

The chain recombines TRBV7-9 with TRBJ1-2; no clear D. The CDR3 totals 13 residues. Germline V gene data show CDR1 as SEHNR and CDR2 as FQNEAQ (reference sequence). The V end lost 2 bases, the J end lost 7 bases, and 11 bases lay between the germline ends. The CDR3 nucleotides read TGTGCCAGCAGCTTATCCCAGCGGGGTGGCTACACCTTC. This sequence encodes CASSLSQRGGYTF.

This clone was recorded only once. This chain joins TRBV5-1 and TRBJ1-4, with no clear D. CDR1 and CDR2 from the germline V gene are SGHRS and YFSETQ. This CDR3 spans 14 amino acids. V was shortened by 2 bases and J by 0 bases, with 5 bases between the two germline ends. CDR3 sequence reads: CASSFGATNEKLFF. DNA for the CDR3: TGCGCCAGCAGCTTTGGAGCAACTAATGAAAAACTGTTTTTT.

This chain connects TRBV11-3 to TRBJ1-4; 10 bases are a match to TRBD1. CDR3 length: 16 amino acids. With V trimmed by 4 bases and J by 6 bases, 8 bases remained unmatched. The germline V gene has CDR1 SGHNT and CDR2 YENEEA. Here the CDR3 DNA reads TGTGCCAGCAGCTACTTATTTGGACAGGGGGATGAAAAACTGTTTTTT. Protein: CASSYLFGQGDEKLFF.

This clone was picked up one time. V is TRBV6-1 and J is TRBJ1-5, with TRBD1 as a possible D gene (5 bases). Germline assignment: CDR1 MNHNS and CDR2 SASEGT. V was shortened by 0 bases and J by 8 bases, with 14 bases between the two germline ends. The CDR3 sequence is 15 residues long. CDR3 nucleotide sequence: TGTGCCAGCAGTGAAGCGGGGACTGCGGGTGAGCCCCAGCATTTT. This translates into CASSEAGTAGEPQHF.

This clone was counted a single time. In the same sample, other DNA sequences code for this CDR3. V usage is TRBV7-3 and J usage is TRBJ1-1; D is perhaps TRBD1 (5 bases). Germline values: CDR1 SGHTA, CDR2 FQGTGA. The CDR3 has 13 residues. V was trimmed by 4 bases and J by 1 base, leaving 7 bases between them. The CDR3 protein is CASSSDRNTEAFF. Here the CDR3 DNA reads TGTGCCAGCAGCTCTGACAGGAACACTGAAGCTTTCTTT.

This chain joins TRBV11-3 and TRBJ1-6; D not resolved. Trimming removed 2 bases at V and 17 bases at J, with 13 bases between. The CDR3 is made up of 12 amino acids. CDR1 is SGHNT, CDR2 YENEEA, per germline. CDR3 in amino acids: CASSLRGGMIHF. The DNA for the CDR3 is TGTGCCAGCAGCTTAAGAGGCGGTATGATCCACTTT.

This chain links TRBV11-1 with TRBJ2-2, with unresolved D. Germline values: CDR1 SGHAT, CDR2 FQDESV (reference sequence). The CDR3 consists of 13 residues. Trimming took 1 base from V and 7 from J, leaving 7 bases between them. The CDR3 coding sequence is TGTGCCAGCAGCTTAGTTCGTTTCGGGGAGCTGTTTTTT. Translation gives CASSLVRFGELFF.

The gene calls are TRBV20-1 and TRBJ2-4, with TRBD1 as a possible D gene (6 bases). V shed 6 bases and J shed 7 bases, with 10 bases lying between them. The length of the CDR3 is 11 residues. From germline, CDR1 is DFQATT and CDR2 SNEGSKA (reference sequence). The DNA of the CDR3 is TGCAGTGCGCCTACAGGGAACATTCAGTACTTC. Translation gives CSAPTGNIQYF.

Here the CDR3 DNA reads TGTGCAAGTTGTACTAGCGGGGGCCATTACAATGAGCAGTTCTTC. It translates to CASCTSGGHYNEQFF. The V gene is TRBV19, the J gene TRBJ2-1; 11 positions agree with TRBD2. The CDR3 spans 15 residues. Germline CDR1 is LNHDA and CDR2 is SQIVND (reference sequence).

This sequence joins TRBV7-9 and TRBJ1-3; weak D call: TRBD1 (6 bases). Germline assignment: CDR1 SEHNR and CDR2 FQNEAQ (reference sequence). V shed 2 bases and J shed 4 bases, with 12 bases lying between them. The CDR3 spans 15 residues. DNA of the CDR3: TGTGCCAGCAGCTTACCCCAGGGGTCGGGAAACACCATATATTTT. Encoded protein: CASSLPQGSGNTIYF. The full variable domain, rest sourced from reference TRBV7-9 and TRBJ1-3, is DTGVSQNPRHKITKRGQNVTFRCDPISEHNRLYWYRQTLGQGPEFLTYFQNEAQLEKSRLLSDRFSAERPKGSFSTLEIQRTEQGDSAMYLCASSLPQGSGNTIYFGEGSWLTVV.

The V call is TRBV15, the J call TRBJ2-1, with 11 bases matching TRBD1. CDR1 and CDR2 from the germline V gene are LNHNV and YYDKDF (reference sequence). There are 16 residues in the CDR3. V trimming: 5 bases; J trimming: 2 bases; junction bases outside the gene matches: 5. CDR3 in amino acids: CATSGVDRGPYNEQFF. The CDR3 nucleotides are TGTGCCACCAGCGGTGTGGACAGGGGGCCCTACAATGAGCAGTTCTTC.

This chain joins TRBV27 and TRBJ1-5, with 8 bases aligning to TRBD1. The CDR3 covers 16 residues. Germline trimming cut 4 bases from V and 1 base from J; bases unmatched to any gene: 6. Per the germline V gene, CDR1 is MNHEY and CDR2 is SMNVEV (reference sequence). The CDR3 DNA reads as TGTGCCAGCAGTTCTAAGACAGGGGTAAGCAATCAGCCCCAGCATTTT. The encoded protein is CASSSKTGVSNQPQHF.

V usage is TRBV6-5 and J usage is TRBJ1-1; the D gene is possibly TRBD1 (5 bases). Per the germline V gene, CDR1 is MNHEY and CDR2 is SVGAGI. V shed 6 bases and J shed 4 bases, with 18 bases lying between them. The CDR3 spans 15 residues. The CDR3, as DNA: TGTGCCAGCAGAGGGCGGGACGCGGGGCCCACTGAAGCTTTCTTT. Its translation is CASRGRDAGPTEAFF.

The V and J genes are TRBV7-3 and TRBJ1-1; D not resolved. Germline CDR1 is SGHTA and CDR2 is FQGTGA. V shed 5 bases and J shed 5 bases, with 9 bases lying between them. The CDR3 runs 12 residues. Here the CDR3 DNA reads TGTGCCAGCAGCGCCGCCGGGACTGAAGCTTTCTTT. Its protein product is CASSAAGTEAFF.

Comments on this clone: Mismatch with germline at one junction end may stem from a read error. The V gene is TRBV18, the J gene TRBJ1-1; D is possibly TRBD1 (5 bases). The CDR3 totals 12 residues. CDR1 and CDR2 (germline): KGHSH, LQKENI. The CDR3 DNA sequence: TGCAGAAGTGGGGGGATGAACACTGAAGCTTTCTTT. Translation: CRSGGMNTEAFF.

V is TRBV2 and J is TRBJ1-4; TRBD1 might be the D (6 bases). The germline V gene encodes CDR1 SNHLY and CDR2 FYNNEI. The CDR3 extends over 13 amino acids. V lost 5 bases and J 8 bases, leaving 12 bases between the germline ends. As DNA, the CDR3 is TGTGCCAGCAGTCAACAGGGTGGCGAAAAACTGTTTTTT. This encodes CASSQQGGEKLFF. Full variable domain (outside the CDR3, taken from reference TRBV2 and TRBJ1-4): EPEVTQTPSHQVTQMGQEVILRCVPISNHLYFYWYRQILGQKVEFLVSFYNNEISEKSEIFDDQFSVERPDGSNFTLKIRSTKLEDSAMYFCASSQQGGEKLFFGSGTQLSVL.

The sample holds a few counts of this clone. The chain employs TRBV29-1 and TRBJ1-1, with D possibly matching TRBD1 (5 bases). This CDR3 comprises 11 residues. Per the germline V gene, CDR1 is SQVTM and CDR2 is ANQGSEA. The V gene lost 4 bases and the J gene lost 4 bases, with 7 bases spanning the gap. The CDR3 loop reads CSVAGATEAFF. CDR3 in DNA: TGCAGCGTTGCTGGGGCCACTGAAGCTTTCTTT.

CDR3 nucleotide sequence: TGCGCCAGCAGCCAAGGGGACACCTATTCACCCCTCCACTTT. Amino acids: CASSQGDTYSPLHF. The chain is built from TRBV4-1 and TRBJ1-6; D possibly corresponds to TRBD1 (6 bases). Per the germline V gene, CDR1 is MGHRA and CDR2 is YSYEKL. This CDR3 has 14 residues. V lost 1 base and J 8 bases, leaving 9 bases between the germline ends.

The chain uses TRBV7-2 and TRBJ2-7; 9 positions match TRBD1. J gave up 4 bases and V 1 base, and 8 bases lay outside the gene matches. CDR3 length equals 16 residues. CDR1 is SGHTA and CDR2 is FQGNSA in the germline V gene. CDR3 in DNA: TGTGCCAGCAGCTTAGGGGGCGGGACAGGGATGTACGAGCAGTACTTC. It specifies CASSLGGGTGMYEQYF.

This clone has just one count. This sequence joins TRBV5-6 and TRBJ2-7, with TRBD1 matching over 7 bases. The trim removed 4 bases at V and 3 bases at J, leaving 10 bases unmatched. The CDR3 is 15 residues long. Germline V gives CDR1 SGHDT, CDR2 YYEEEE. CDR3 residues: CASSRGQRTLYEQYF. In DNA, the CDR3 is TGTGCCAGCAGCCGGGGACAGCGGACCCTCTACGAGCAGTACTTC. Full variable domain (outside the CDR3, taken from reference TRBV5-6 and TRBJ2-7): DAGVTQSPTHLIKTRGQQVTLRCSPKSGHDTVSWYQQALGQGPQFIFQYYEEEERQRGNFPDRFSGHQFPNYSSELNVNALLLGDSALYLCASSRGQRTLYEQYFGPGTRLTVT.

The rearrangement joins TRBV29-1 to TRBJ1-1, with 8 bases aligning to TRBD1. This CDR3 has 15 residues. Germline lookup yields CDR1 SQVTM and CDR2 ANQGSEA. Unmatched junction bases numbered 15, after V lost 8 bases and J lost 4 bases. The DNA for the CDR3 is TGCAGCACGAGAGCTCAGGGGGCCCGGTCCACTGAAGCTTTCTTT. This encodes CSTRAQGARSTEAFF.

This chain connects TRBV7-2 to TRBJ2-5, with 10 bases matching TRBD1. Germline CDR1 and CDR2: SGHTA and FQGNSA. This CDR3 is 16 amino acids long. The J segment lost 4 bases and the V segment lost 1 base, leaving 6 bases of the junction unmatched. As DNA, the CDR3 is TGTGCCAGCAGCTTAGGTCGGACAGGGGGGGGAGAGACCCAGTACTTC. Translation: CASSLGRTGGGETQYF.

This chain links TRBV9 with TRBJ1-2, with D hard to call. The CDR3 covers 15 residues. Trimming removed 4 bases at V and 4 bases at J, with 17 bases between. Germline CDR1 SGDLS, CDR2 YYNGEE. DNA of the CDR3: TGTGCCAGCAGCCAAGAGGGTACAGTCTCCTATGGCTACACCTTC. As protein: CASSQEGTVSYGYTF.

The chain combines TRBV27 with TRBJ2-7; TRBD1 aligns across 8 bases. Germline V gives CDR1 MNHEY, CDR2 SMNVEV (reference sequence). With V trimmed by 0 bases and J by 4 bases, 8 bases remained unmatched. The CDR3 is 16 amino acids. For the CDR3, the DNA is TGTGCCAGCAGTTTATCGTCAGGGGGCTTGTGGTACGAGCAGTACTTC. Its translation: CASSLSSGGLWYEQYF.